What follows is one TCR beta chain and its context. Its antigen remains unidentified. From the germline J gene comes the end of the CDR3, since the read stops 3 residues before it. No CVID subject was ill or on immunomodulatory drugs when sampled. The CDR3 sequence is 13 residues long. CDR1 and CDR2 (germline): SGHTA, FQGNSA. Trimming took 5 bases from V and 6 from J, leaving 10 bases between them. The data were taken from a study of T cell clonality in common variable immunodeficiency. Sequencing used immunoSEQ multiplex PCR; TCRdb keeps in-frame clones, though not all of them. This set yields about 26,000 clones and no singletons; the top ten hold 3% to 5%. Study-wide findings and caveats: Fewer deletions and N-nucleotide insertions were reportedly seen in common variable immunodeficiency TCR beta sequences. Authors noted CVID clonality's cause needs subpopulation repertoire sequencing. CVID subjects shared fewer TCRbeta clones than healthy controls did.

Sequencing was carried out using peripheral blood mononuclear cells. The sequence was obtained from a human donor with common variable immunodeficiency. The rearrangement uses TRBV7-2 and TRBJ2-2; a weak D match, TRBD2 (5 bases). The CDR3 bases that were read are TGTGCCAGCAGCCTCTCGAGGGCCGGGGAG. Protein: CASSLSRAGE. In full, the CDR3 is CASSLSRAGELFF.